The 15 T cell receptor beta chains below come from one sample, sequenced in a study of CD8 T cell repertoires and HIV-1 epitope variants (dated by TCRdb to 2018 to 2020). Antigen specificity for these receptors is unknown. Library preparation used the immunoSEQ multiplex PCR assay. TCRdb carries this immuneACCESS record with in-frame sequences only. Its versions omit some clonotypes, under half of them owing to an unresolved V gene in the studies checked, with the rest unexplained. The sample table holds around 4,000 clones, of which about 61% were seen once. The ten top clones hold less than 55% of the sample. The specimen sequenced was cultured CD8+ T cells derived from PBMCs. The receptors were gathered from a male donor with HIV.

CDR3 in DNA: TGCGCCAGCAGCCAAGTATCAGGGGGCTACGAGCAGTACTTC. Translating it yields CASSQVSGGYEQYF. This chain uses TRBV4-1 with TRBJ2-7; 7 bases map to TRBD1. This CDR3 comprises 14 residues. Germline CDR1 is MGHRA and CDR2 is YSYEKL. V dropped 1 base and J dropped 3; count of bases not matched to a gene: 3.

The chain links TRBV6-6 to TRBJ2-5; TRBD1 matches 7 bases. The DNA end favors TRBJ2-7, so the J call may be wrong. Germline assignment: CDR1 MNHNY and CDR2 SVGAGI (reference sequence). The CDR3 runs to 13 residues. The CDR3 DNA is TGTGCCAGCAGTTACCAGGGGGTGAACGAGCAGTACTTC. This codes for CASSYQGVNEQYF.

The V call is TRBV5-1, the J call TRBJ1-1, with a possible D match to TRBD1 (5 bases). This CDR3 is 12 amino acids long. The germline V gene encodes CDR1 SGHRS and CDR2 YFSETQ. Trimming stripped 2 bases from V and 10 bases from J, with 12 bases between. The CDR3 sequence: CASSLGDLGAFF. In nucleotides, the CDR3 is TGCGCCAGCAGCTTAGGGGACCTAGGAGCTTTCTTT.

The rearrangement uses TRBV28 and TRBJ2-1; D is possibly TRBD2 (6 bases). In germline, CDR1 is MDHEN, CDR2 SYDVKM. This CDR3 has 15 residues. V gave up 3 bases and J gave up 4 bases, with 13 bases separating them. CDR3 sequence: CASSFFGTSYNEQFF. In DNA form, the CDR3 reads TGTGCCAGCAGTTTCTTTGGGACTTCATACAATGAGCAGTTCTTC.

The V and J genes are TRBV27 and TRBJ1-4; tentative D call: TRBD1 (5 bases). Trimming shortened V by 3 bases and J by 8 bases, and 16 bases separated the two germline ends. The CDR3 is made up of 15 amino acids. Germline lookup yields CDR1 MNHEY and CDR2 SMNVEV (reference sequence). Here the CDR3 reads CASSFVTGGVEKLFF. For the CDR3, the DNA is TGTGCCAGCAGTTTTGTCACTGGGGGAGTCGAAAAACTGTTTTTT.

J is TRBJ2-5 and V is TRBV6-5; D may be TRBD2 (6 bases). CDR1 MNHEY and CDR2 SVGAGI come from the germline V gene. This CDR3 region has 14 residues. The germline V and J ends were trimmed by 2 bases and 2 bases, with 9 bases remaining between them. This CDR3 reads CASSYGGRQETQYF. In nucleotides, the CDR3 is TGTGCCAGCAGTTACGGTGGGAGGCAAGAGACCCAGTACTTC.

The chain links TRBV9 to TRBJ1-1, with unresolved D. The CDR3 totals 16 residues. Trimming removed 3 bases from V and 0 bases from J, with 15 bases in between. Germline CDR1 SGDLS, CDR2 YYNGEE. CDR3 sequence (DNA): TGTGCCAGCAGCGGAGGATGGGGAGGGATGAACACTGAAGCTTTCTTT. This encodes CASSGGWGGMNTEAFF.

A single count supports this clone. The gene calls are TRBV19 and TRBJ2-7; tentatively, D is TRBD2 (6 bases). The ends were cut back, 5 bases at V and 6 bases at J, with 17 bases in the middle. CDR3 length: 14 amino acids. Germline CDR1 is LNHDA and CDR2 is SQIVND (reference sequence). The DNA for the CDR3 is TGTGCCAGTAGTCCCGACCCGAACGGGGGCGAGCAGTACTTC. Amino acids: CASSPDPNGGEQYF.

The CDR3 sequence: CSVVLPGAKEAFF. CDR3 DNA sequence: TGCAGCGTTGTGTTACCGGGGGCTAAAGAAGCTTTCTTT. The rearrangement links TRBV29-1 to TRBJ1-1; D is perhaps TRBD1 (6 bases). V was pared by 4 bases and J by 8 bases, with 17 bases between. CDR3 length: 13 residues. The germline CDR1 and CDR2 sequences are SQVTM and ANQGSEA.

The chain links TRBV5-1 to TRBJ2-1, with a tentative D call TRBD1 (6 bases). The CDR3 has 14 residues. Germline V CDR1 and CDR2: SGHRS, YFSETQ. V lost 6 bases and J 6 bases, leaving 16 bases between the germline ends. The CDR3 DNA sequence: TGCGCCAGCACCTACGACAGGCCTGGCAATGAGCAGTTCTTC. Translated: CASTYDRPGNEQFF.

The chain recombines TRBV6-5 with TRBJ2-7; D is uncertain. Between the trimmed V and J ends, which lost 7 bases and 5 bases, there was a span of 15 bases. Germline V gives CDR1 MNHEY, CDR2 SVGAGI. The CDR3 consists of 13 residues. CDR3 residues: CASKRPGPDEQYF. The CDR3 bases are TGTGCCAGCAAAAGACCGGGCCCTGACGAGCAGTACTTC.

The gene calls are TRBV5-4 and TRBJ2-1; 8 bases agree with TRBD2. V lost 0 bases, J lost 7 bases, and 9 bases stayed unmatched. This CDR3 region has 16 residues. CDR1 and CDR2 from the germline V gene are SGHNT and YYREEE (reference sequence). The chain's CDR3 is CASSLALGGAGNEQFF. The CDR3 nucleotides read TGTGCCAGCAGCTTGGCTCTCGGGGGGGCCGGTAATGAGCAGTTCTTC.

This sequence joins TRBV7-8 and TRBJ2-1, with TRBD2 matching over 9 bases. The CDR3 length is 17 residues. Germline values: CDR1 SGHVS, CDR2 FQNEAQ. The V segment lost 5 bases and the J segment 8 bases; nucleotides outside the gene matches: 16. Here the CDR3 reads CASSPDPKMGLAYEQFF. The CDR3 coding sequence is TGTGCCAGCAGCCCAGACCCCAAGATGGGACTAGCATATGAGCAGTTCTTC.

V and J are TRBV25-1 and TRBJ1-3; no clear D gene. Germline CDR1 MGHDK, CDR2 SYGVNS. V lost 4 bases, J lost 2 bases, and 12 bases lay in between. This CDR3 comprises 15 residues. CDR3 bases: TGTGCCAGCAGTGTTTCGGATTTCGCTGGAAACACCATATATTTT. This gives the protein CASSVSDFAGNTIYF.

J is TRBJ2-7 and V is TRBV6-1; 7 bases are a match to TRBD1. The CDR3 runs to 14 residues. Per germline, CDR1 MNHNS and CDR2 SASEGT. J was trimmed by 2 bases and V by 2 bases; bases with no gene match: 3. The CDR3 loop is CASSELTGAYEQYF. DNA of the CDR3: TGTGCCAGCAGTGAACTAACAGGGGCCTACGAGCAGTACTTC.